A selection of T cell receptor beta chains follows, all from one sample in a study of breast tumors, draining lymph nodes, adjacent tissues. TCRdb recomputed calls from the multiplex PCR reads with MiXCR, one row per CDR3 protein. The repertoire holds some 85,000 distinct CDR3 sequences, with approximately 28% as singletons. The sequencing input was axillary lymph node tissue. The receptor source for this set is a female donor with breast cancer. Some clones in this sample may be carry-over from other donors' samples. Both conserved end residues are part of each CDR3. D genes are given only for firm matches. Size is omitted from some rows. Given values are once, few, many or a class for expanded clones.

j_call: TRBJ1-1; clone_size: many; v_call: TRBV5-1; d_call: TRBD1; cdr3_nt: TGCGCCAGCAGCCTGACAGGGAGGAGTACTGAAGCTTTCTTT; cdr3_aa: CASSLTGRSTEAFF
j_call: TRBJ2-5; clone_size: once; v_call: TRBV6-6; d_call: -; cdr3_nt: TGTGCCAGCAGTTATTCGGGGCCTATGAAGACCCAGTGCTTC; cdr3_aa: CASSYSGPMKTQCF
j_call: TRBJ1-2; clone_size: many; v_call: TRBV27; d_call: -; cdr3_nt: TGTGCCACCTGGGACCGCGGGAACTATGGCTACACCTTC; cdr3_aa: CATWDRGNYGYTF
j_call: TRBJ2-3; clone_size: many; v_call: TRBV2; d_call: TRBD2; cdr3_nt: TGTGCCAGCAGTGAGGGACTAGCAGCAGATACGCAGTATTTT; cdr3_aa: CASSEGLAADTQYF
j_call: TRBJ2-5; clone_size: many; v_call: TRBV5-1; d_call: TRBD2; cdr3_nt: TGCGCCAGCACCAGAGCGGGAGGCGAACAGGCCCAGTACTTC; cdr3_aa: CASTRAGGEQAQYF
j_call: TRBJ2-4; clone_size: many; v_call: TRBV19; d_call: TRBD2; cdr3_nt: TGTGCCAGTAGTAGGGCTAGCGGGTCTGGGAACATTCAGTACTTC; cdr3_aa: CASSRASGSGNIQYF
j_call: TRBJ2-3; clone_size: -; v_call: TRBV7-9; d_call: TRBD2; cdr3_nt: TGTGCCAGCAGCTTGGGACTAGCGGGGAGCACAGATACGCAGTATTTT; cdr3_aa: CASSLGLAGSTDTQYF
j_call: TRBJ1-1; clone_size: few; v_call: TRBV12-3/TRBV12-4; d_call: TRBD1; cdr3_nt: TGTGCCAGCAGTAGCCGGGACAGGGGTTGGGCTGAAGCTTTCTTT; cdr3_aa: CASSSRDRGWAEAFF
j_call: TRBJ1-1; clone_size: -; v_call: TRBV6-2/TRBV6-3; d_call: -; cdr3_nt: TGTGCCAGTAGTTACTCGGCAGGCAACACTGAAGCTTTCTTT; cdr3_aa: CASSYSAGNTEAFF
j_call: TRBJ2-2; clone_size: many; v_call: TRBV13; d_call: -; cdr3_nt: TGTGCCAGCAGCAGGACTGGGAACACCGGGGAGCTGTTTTTT; cdr3_aa: CASSRTGNTGELFF
j_call: TRBJ2-5; clone_size: many; v_call: TRBV5-1; d_call: TRBD1; cdr3_nt: TGCGCCAGCAGCTCCGGACAGGGTGGACTACAAGAGACCCAGTACTTC; cdr3_aa: CASSSGQGGLQETQYF
j_call: TRBJ2-3; clone_size: -; v_call: TRBV11-1; d_call: -; cdr3_nt: TGTGCCAGCAGCCCCTTCTCTTCCGATACGCAGTATTTT; cdr3_aa: CASSPFSSDTQYF
j_call: TRBJ2-5; clone_size: many; v_call: TRBV9; d_call: -; cdr3_nt: TGTGCCAGCAGCGTAGCCGGGGGAACCCTAGAGACCCAGTACTTC; cdr3_aa: CASSVAGGTLETQYF
j_call: TRBJ2-7; clone_size: -; v_call: TRBV5-1; d_call: -; cdr3_nt: TGCGCCAGCAGCTTGGGACAGTTCAACGAGCAGTACTTC; cdr3_aa: CASSLGQFNEQYF
j_call: TRBJ1-2; clone_size: many; v_call: TRBV28; d_call: -; cdr3_nt: TGTGCCAGCAGTTTAATACAGGACCTTAGGTATGGCTACACCTTC; cdr3_aa: CASSLIQDLRYGYTF
j_call: TRBJ2-7; clone_size: many; v_call: TRBV5-1; d_call: TRBD2; cdr3_nt: TGCGCCAGCACCCTGATTAGCGGGAACTCCTACGAGCAGTACTTC; cdr3_aa: CASTLISGNSYEQYF
j_call: TRBJ2-5; clone_size: many; v_call: TRBV6-2/TRBV6-3; d_call: -; cdr3_nt: TGTGCCAGCAGTTATTCAGTCAGGATAGAGACCCAGTACTTC; cdr3_aa: CASSYSVRIETQYF
j_call: TRBJ1-2; clone_size: many; v_call: TRBV7-2; d_call: -; cdr3_nt: TGTGCCAGCAAAACCCGGGCAGCAATTTATTATGGCTACACCTTC; cdr3_aa: CASKTRAAIYYGYTF
j_call: TRBJ2-1; clone_size: many; v_call: TRBV20-1; d_call: TRBD2; cdr3_nt: TGCAGTGCTCCGACTAGCGGGATACTCTACAATGAGCAGTTCTTC; cdr3_aa: CSAPTSGILYNEQFF
j_call: TRBJ2-5; clone_size: -; v_call: TRBV6-1; d_call: -; cdr3_nt: TGTGCCAGCAGAAAGGGGGGGAGTGGGGAAGAGACCCAGTACTTC; cdr3_aa: CASRKGGSGEETQYF
j_call: TRBJ2-5; clone_size: many; v_call: TRBV7-8; d_call: TRBD2; cdr3_nt: TGTGCCAGCAGCTTAGCTTCACTTGTTTATTTTGCGGGAGGGAAAGAGACCCAGTACTTC; cdr3_aa: CASSLASLVYFAGGKETQYF
j_call: TRBJ2-5; clone_size: many; v_call: TRBV5-6; d_call: -; cdr3_nt: TGTGCCAGCAGCTTGTGGGCAGGCGCGAGAGAGACCCAGTACTTC; cdr3_aa: CASSLWAGARETQYF
j_call: TRBJ2-7; clone_size: many; v_call: TRBV6-2/TRBV6-3; d_call: -; cdr3_nt: TGTGCCAGCAATCCGACAGGAACCTACGAGCAGTACTTC; cdr3_aa: CASNPTGTYEQYF
j_call: TRBJ1-3; clone_size: many; v_call: TRBV2; d_call: -; cdr3_nt: TGTGCCAGCAGTGTCCGGTCCGGTAACACCATATATTTT; cdr3_aa: CASSVRSGNTIYF
j_call: TRBJ1-2; clone_size: many; v_call: TRBV6-1; d_call: TRBD1; cdr3_nt: TGTGCCAGCAGTCCTACAGGGGGAAGAAATGGCTACACCTTC; cdr3_aa: CASSPTGGRNGYTF
j_call: TRBJ2-7; clone_size: many; v_call: TRBV28; d_call: TRBD1; cdr3_nt: TGTGCCAGCAGGACACCGGGACAGGTCCACGAGCAGTACTTC; cdr3_aa: CASRTPGQVHEQYF
j_call: TRBJ1-4; clone_size: -; v_call: TRBV30; d_call: -; cdr3_nt: TGTGCCTGGAGTATGAGGGGCTCCCATGAAAAACTGTTTTTT; cdr3_aa: CAWSMRGSHEKLFF
j_call: TRBJ2-3; clone_size: many; v_call: TRBV10-2; d_call: TRBD1; cdr3_nt: TGCGCCAGCAGTGAGGGACAGGGTATAGTCACAGATACGCAGTATTTT; cdr3_aa: CASSEGQGIVTDTQYF
j_call: TRBJ2-2; clone_size: -; v_call: TRBV7-8; d_call: TRBD2; cdr3_nt: TGTGCCAGCAGCTTCCCTTCGGGAGGAATCGGGGAGCTGTTTTTT; cdr3_aa: CASSFPSGGIGELFF
j_call: TRBJ1-6; clone_size: many; v_call: TRBV15; d_call: TRBD1; cdr3_nt: TGTGCCACCAGCAGACCGCAGGGGGCGCGGAATTCACCCCTCCACTTT; cdr3_aa: CATSRPQGARNSPLHF